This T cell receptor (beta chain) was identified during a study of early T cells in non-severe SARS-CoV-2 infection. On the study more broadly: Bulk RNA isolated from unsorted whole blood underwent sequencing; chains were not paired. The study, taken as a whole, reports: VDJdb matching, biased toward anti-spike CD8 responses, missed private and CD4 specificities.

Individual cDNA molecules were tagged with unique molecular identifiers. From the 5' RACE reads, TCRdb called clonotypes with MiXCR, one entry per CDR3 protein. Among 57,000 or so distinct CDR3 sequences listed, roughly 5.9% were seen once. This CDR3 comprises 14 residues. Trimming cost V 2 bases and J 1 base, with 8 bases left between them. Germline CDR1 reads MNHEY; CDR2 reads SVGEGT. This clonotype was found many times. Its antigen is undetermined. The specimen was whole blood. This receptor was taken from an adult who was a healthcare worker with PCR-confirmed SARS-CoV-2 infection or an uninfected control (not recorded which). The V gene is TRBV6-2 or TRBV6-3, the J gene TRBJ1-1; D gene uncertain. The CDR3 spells CASSYRARNTEAFF. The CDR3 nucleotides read TGTGCCAGCAGTTACAGAGCCAGGAACACTGAAGCTTTCTTT.